The 22 T cell receptor beta chains in this list originate from one sample, sequenced in a study of cytomegalovirus exposure and HLA in healthy donors. The PCR was carried out with 60 Vbeta primers and 13 Jbeta primers. Assay: immunoSEQ multiplex PCR; the TCRdb copy retains only in-frame clones and omits some. The table shows some 200,000 clones, with roughly three quarters occurring only once. The sequenced material came from PBMCs. The receptors stem from a male donor in good health and CMV-seropositive.

This chain links TRBV5-6 with TRBJ2-7; 14 bases line up with TRBD2. The CDR3 runs to 14 residues. V was clipped by 9 bases and J by 6 bases; unmatched bases: 8. CDR1 is SGHDT and CDR2 is YYEEEE in the germline V gene. The CDR3 loop reads CATKGLAGEAEQYF. The CDR3 coding sequence is TGTGCCACCAAGGGACTAGCGGGAGAGGCCGAGCAGTACTTC.

The rearrangement joins TRBV13 to TRBJ2-1, with 8 bases fitting TRBD2. Germline V CDR1 and CDR2: PRHDT, FYEKMQ (reference sequence). The trim removed 5 bases at V and 5 bases at J, leaving 14 bases unmatched. CDR3 length equals 17 residues. The CDR3 DNA follows: TGTGCCAGCAGCCCCAGCCCGGGACTAGAGTGGGACAATGAGCAGTTCTTC. This encodes CASSPSPGLEWDNEQFF.

The chain combines TRBV5-8 with TRBJ2-1, with a weak D call TRBD1 (5 bases). Trimming removed 3 bases from V and 8 bases from J, with 12 bases in between. The CDR3 covers 13 residues. CDR1 and CDR2 from the germline V gene are SGHTS and YDEGEE. The CDR3: CASSYGPRDEQFF. The CDR3 DNA follows: TGTGCCAGCAGCTACGGCCCCAGGGATGAGCAGTTCTTC.

The chain uses TRBV5-8 and TRBJ1-2; D call uncertain. CDR1 and CDR2 from the germline V gene are SGHTS and YDEGEE. The length of the CDR3 is 14 residues. With 4 bases removed from V and 1 base from J, the gap between germline ends came to 11 bases. CDR3: CASSLGRDNYGYTF. In DNA form, the CDR3 reads TGTGCCAGCAGCCTTGGCCGGGATAACTATGGCTACACCTTC.

The V and J genes are TRBV10-3 and TRBJ1-1; no definite D call. CDR3 size: 17 residues. Germline V gives CDR1 ENHRY, CDR2 SYGVKD. The germline V and J ends were trimmed by 5 bases and 0 bases, with 19 bases remaining between them. As DNA, the CDR3 is TGTGCCATCAGTTGGAGGATCGTGGACGGAATGAACACTGAAGCTTTCTTT. Translating gives CAISWRIVDGMNTEAFF.

The CDR3 protein is CASSLPREDYGYTF. The DNA of the CDR3 is TGCGCCAGCAGCTTACCTAGAGAGGACTATGGCTACACCTTC. J is TRBJ1-2 and V is TRBV5-1, with D hard to call. Trimming removed 2 bases from V and 3 bases from J, with 11 bases in between. Looked up from germline, CDR1 is SGHRS and CDR2 is YFSETQ. This CDR3 contains 14 residues.

This clone came up once. DNA for the CDR3: TGTGCCACCAGCAGGGGGACAGCAGATAATTCACCCCTCCACTTT. This gives the protein CATSRGTADNSPLHF. This chain links TRBV15 with TRBJ1-6; 7 bases align to TRBD1. This CDR3 comprises 15 residues. Germline V lookup: CDR1 LNHNV, CDR2 YYDKDF (reference sequence). The ends lost 3 bases at V and 5 bases at J; junction bases unmatched: 4.

The CDR3 reads CASSLEQGASGNTIYF. DNA of the CDR3: TGCGCCAGCAGCCTCGAGCAGGGGGCTTCGGGAAACACCATATATTTT. V usage is TRBV4-1 and J usage is TRBJ1-3; 8 bases agree with TRBD1. This CDR3 region has 16 residues. Germline CDR1 is MGHRA and CDR2 is YSYEKL. J was trimmed by 4 bases and V by 4 bases; bases with no gene match: 9.

This clone was picked up a small number of times. This chain uses TRBV5-4 with TRBJ2-7, with 12 bases fitting TRBD1. In germline, CDR1 is SGHNT, CDR2 YYREEE (reference sequence). This CDR3 spans 15 amino acids. Trimming took 5 bases from V and 2 from J; bases not matched to a gene: 5. The CDR3, as DNA: TGTGCCAGCAGTCAGGGGACAGGGGGCGCCTACGAGCAGTACTTC. Protein sequence: CASSQGTGGAYEQYF.

The CDR3 nucleotides are TGTGCCAGCAGCCCTTTTGGCGGGGGAACCTACAATGAGCAGTTCTTC. It encodes CASSPFGGGTYNEQFF. The chain employs TRBV7-3 and TRBJ2-1; 7 nucleotides agree with TRBD2. Per the germline V gene, CDR1 is SGHTA and CDR2 is FQGTGA. After removal of 5 bases from V and 2 bases from J, the junction contained 9 bases not matched to a gene. CDR3 length equals 16 residues.

V is TRBV5-1 and J is TRBJ1-6, with D hard to call. The CDR3 runs 16 residues. CDR1 and CDR2 (germline): SGHRS, YFSETQ. V was clipped by 0 bases and J by 0 bases, with 7 bases between them. The CDR3 region is CASSLAGSSYNSPLHF. CDR3 coding DNA: TGCGCCAGCAGCTTGGCCGGGAGCTCCTATAATTCACCCCTCCACTTT. The full variable domain, rest sourced from reference TRBV5-1 and TRBJ1-6, is KAGVTQTPRYLIKTRGQQVTLSCSPISGHRSVSWYQQTPGQGLQFLFEYFSETQRNKGNFPGRFSGRQFSNSRSEMNVSTLELGDSALYLCASSLAGSSYNSPLHFGNGTRLTVT.

The chain couples TRBV2 to TRBJ2-4; tentative D call: TRBD1 (6 bases). Trimming took off 4 bases at V and 8 bases at J, with 12 bases between the two ends. Germline-derived CDR1 and CDR2 are SNHLY and FYNNEI. There are 13 residues in the CDR3. For the CDR3, the DNA is TGTGCCAGCAGTGGGGACCACAGGGACATTCAGTACTTC. It encodes CASSGDHRDIQYF.

The J gene is TRBJ1-6, the V gene TRBV6-5, with D unresolved. Germline CDR1 reads MNHEY; CDR2 reads SVGAGI. This CDR3 contains 15 residues. V gave up 0 bases and J gave up 7 bases, with 10 bases separating them. As DNA, the CDR3 is TGTGCCAGCAGTTACTCGGAGGGCTGGAATTCACCCCTCCACTTT. Its protein product is CASSYSEGWNSPLHF.

The chain links TRBV7-9 to TRBJ2-3, with TRBD2 identical over 11 bases. Germline CDR1 reads SEHNR; CDR2 reads FQNEAQ (reference sequence). The CDR3 length is 16 residues. The trim removed 2 bases at V and 4 bases at J, leaving 5 bases unmatched. The chain's CDR3 is CASSLLLAGGADTQYF. CDR3 nucleotide sequence: TGTGCCAGCAGCTTATTGCTAGCGGGGGGAGCAGATACGCAGTATTTT.

The CDR3 is CASSTGTGSFQPQHF. The CDR3, as DNA: TGTGCCAGCAGCACCGGGACAGGGTCCTTTCAGCCCCAGCATTTT. This chain joins TRBV9 and TRBJ1-5, with TRBD1 identical over 9 bases. CDR1 and CDR2 from the germline V gene are SGDLS and YYNGEE. V shed 4 bases and J 6 bases; nucleotides not matched to a gene: 8. CDR3 size: 15 residues.

The chain uses TRBV30 and TRBJ2-5; D may be TRBD2 (6 bases). CDR1 and CDR2 from the germline V gene are GTSNPN and SVGIG (reference sequence). V was cut by 0 bases and J by 1 base, with 15 bases left in between. CDR3 size: 16 residues. The CDR3 DNA reads TGTGCCTGGAGTGTGGTAAGGGGACTGAGCCAAGAGACCCAGTACTTC. This gives the protein CAWSVVRGLSQETQYF.

This clone occurred a few times. At one end the junction does not follow the germline gene, possibly because of a read error. The chain joins TRBV7-9 to TRBJ2-1; a possible D gene is TRBD2 (7 bases). There are 16 residues in the CDR3. CDR1 is SEHNR and CDR2 is FQNEAQ in the germline V gene (reference sequence). The CDR3 spells CSSRTGGGGRRNEQFF. CDR3 DNA: TGTTCCAGCAGAACCGGGGGCGGGGGAAGGCGTAATGAGCAGTTCTTC.

The CDR3 sequence: CASSEFQVTNEQYF. CDR3 nucleotides: TGTGCCAGCAGTGAATTCCAGGTGACGAACGAGCAGTACTTC. The V and J genes are TRBV6-1 and TRBJ2-7; D is undetermined. The germline V gene encodes CDR1 MNHNS and CDR2 SASEGT. This CDR3 spans 14 amino acids. Trimming took off 2 bases at V and 5 bases at J, with 13 bases between the two ends.

The chain employs TRBV19 and TRBJ1-4; TRBD1 aligns across 8 bases. V was pared by 8 bases and J by 7 bases, with 6 bases of the junction left unmatched. The CDR3 consists of 13 residues. Germline-derived CDR1 and CDR2 are LNHDA and SQIVND (reference sequence). The CDR3 is CASSDRASEKLFF. CDR3 DNA sequence: TGTGCCAGTTCGGACAGGGCTTCTGAAAAACTGTTTTTT.

The chain uses TRBV14 and TRBJ2-1, with 10 bases lining up with TRBD2. The V and J ends lost 1 base and 7 bases, in that order; junction bases with no gene match: 1. This CDR3 region has 14 residues. Looked up from germline, CDR1 is SGHDN and CDR2 is FVKESK. The DNA of the CDR3 is TGTGCCAGCAGCCAAGCACTAGCGGGAAATGAGCAGTTCTTC. Translating gives CASSQALAGNEQFF.

The V gene is TRBV9, the J gene TRBJ1-3; D perhaps matches TRBD1 (5 bases). The CDR3 spans 16 residues. Germline CDR1 reads SGDLS; CDR2 reads YYNGEE. Trimming removed 2 bases from V and 7 bases from J, with 19 bases in between. In DNA, the CDR3 is TGTGCCAGCAGCGTGGAGTTGTTGGACATGAGCAACACCATATATTTT. This gives the protein CASSVELLDMSNTIYF.

The table lists this clone with a count of one. The chain uses TRBV6-5 and TRBJ2-7, with 9 bases lining up with TRBD2. Looked up from germline, CDR1 is MNHEY and CDR2 is SVGAGI. V trimming: 0 bases; J trimming: 6 bases; junction bases outside the gene matches: 9. The CDR3 has 16 residues. CDR3 amino acids: CASSYSSSGINFEQYF. The CDR3 coding sequence is TGTGCCAGCAGTTACTCCTCTAGCGGGATCAATTTCGAGCAGTACTTC.